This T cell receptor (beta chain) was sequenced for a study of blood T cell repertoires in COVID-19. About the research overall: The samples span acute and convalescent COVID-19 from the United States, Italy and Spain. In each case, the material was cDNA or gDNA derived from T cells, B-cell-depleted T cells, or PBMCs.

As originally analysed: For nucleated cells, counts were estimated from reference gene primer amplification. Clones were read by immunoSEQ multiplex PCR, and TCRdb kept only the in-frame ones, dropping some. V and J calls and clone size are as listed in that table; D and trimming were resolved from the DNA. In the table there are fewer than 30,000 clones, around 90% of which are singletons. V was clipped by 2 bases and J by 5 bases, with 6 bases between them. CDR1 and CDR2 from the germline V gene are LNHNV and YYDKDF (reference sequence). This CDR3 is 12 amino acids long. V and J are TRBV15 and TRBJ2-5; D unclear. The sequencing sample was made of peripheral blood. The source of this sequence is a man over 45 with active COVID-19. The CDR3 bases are TGTGCCACCAGCAGACCTCTCGAGACCCAGTACTTC. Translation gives CATSRPLETQYF.